The 2 T cell receptor beta chains below come from one sample, sequenced in a study of T-cell memory formation after mild COVID-19. In TCRdb, the 5' RACE reads were re-called with MiXCR into one record per CDR3 protein. Of roughly 300,000 distinct CDR3 sequences listed, roughly 8% are singletons. The sample taken for sequencing was PBMCs or a T cell subset sorted from them (not recorded which). The receptors derive from a man younger than 35 who had mild COVID-19 (a few samples of this study predate the infection). Cell type and time point are not known.

The chain joins TRBV12-3 or TRBV12-4 to TRBJ2-3; weak D call: TRBD1 (5 bases). CDR3 length: 16 residues. The germline V and J ends were trimmed by 5 bases and 3 bases, with 18 bases remaining between them. In nucleotides, the CDR3 is TGTGCCAGCAGTCCACGACAGTCTCCAATTACAGATACGCAGTATTTT. This encodes CASSPRQSPITDTQYF.

This clonotype came up a few times. This chain joins TRBV20-1 and TRBJ2-5, with 9 bases lining up with TRBD1. The CDR3 has 13 residues. The V segment lost 7 bases and the J segment 5 bases; nucleotides outside the gene matches: 8. The germline CDR1 and CDR2 sequences are DFQATT and SNEGSKA (reference sequence). CDR3 in DNA: TGCAGTGTCAGACAGGGGGTGAGGGAGACCCAGTACTTC. Translated: CSVRQGVRETQYF.